This entry concerns a single T cell receptor (beta chain). Its antigen is as yet unknown. The CDR3 is cut off 3 residues early in the read; its end comes from the germline J gene. The sample belongs to a study of T cells in women clearing cervical HPV infection. Study background: Case blood drawn at lesion detection; control blood after infection cleared.

The method was immunoSEQ multiplex PCR; TCRdb's version includes in-frame clones alone and lacks a portion of them. This sample carries roughly 48,000 clones, with around 1.5% going to the ten biggest clones. V dropped 1 base and J dropped 6 bases, with 13 bases sitting between them. CDR1 and CDR2 (germline): SGHKS, YYEKEE (reference sequence). The CDR3 is made up of 15 amino acids. General study findings and limits: CIN3+ cases had significantly higher TCR repertoire richness than controls, but evenness did not differ. TRBV6-7 relative abundance averaged 0.11% in cases and 0.15% to 0.2% in controls. Combining TCR richness with V gene abundances gave approximately 0.8 AUC.

Sequenced sample: blood buffy coat. The TCR comes from a woman aged 18-70 years with a cervical HPV16 infection that either progressed to CIN3+ or cleared (not recorded which). The rearrangement uses TRBV5-5 and TRBJ2-2, with D unresolved. Here the CDR3 reads CASSLNPTPPGELFF. Incomplete CDR3 DNA: TGTGCCAGCAGCTTGAACCCGACACCGCCCGGGGAG.